This T cell receptor beta chain appears in the sequencing data of a study of spatial heterogeneity in lung cancer. The CDR3 covers 14 residues. Germline-derived CDR1 and CDR2 are KGHSH and LQKENI. Trimming left V 2 bases short and J 1 base short, with 7 bases between. The sample's time point: blood at routine non-recurrence follow-up after resection. A few counts support this clonotype. TCRdb used MiXCR to reprocess the 5' RACE reads, holding one entry per CDR3 protein. Of under 150,000 distinct CDR3 sequences listed, less than 14% are singletons. The input for sequencing was PBMCs, taken at follow-up. The sequence came from a female donor with early-stage non-small cell lung cancer. The chain recombines TRBV18 with TRBJ2-3; no definite D call. CDR3 sequence reads: CASSPSSGTDTQYF. The CDR3 bases are TGTGCCAGCTCACCATCCAGCGGCACAGATACGCAGTATTTT.